The present entry profiles one T cell receptor beta chain with its context. Its antigen is as yet unknown. Sample-barcoded 5' priming and a J-beta primer mix drove a second PCR of roughly 6 to 12 cycles. Tagging of each cDNA molecule was performed by a template-switch adaptor with 12 random nucleotides. TCRdb passed the 5' RACE reads through MiXCR, listing each CDR3 protein once. The sample has fewer than 950,000 distinct CDR3 sequences, roughly 53% seen once. This entry belongs to a study of blood T cells in healthy people across ages. Across the study: Per two T cells, about one barcoded beta molecule was captured through template switching.

Study findings and constraints: Per million T cells, TCR beta diversity dropped about linearly as age rose. It was held that the diversity estimates obtained from one million T cells were underestimates.

The TCR sequence derives from a man older than 75 in good health. The sample consisted of blood.

DNA of the CDR3: TGCGCCAGCAGCCAAGGACCAATTCAGGGTCCCTCCAAAAACATTCAGTACTTC. Translating it yields CASSQGPIQGPSKNIQYF. The chain links TRBV4-1 to TRBJ2-4; TRBD1 is a possible D gene (5 bases). V lost 1 base and J 2 bases, leaving 18 bases between the germline ends. CDR1 is MGHRA and CDR2 is YSYEKL in the germline V gene. The CDR3 is 18 residues long.